This section outlines one T cell receptor (beta chain) sequence together with its context. These data come from a study of T cells after yellow fever vaccination. Germline CDR1 is LNHDA and CDR2 is SQIVND (reference sequence). V lost 3 bases to trimming and J lost 3 bases; unmatched junction nucleotides: 13. The CDR3 sequence is 17 residues long. TCRdb itself ran the 5' RACE reads through MiXCR, one entry per CDR3 protein. The data show roughly 100,000 distinct CDR3 sequences, with about 8.2% seen just once and around a sixth held by the top ten. This sequence joins TRBV19 and TRBJ1-1; 7 nucleotides align to TRBD1. This TCR was recovered from a man aged 18 to 29 who received the YFV17D yellow fever vaccine. Sequencing was performed on CD8+ T cells not binding an NS4B(214-222) dextramer, sorted from PBMCs, taken around 16 days after the first yellow fever vaccination. CDR3 sequence reads: CASSISGGIHVDTEAFF. The CDR3 DNA reads as TGTGCCAGTAGTATTTCAGGGGGAATTCATGTGGACACTGAAGCTTTCTTT.